This is a list of T cell receptor beta chains from one sample in a study of blood T cell repertoires in COVID-19. Only in-frame clones appear in the TCRdb table, and some are missing; sequencing was by immunoSEQ multiplex PCR. The sample yields some 160,000 clones, roughly 77% seen once. The specimen sequenced was peripheral blood. These receptors were obtained from a man between 65 and 85 years old with active or convalescent COVID-19. Each CDR3 is given with its conserved first and last residue. The D gene is left open where the match is weak. Size is omitted from some rows. Given values are once, few, many or a class for expanded clones.

j_call: TRBJ2-3; d_call: TRBD2; clone_size: .; v_call: TRBV12-5; cdr3_length: 18; cdr3_aa: CASGLRGLATSRTDTQYF; cdr3_nt: TGTGCTAGTGGTCTCCGGGGACTAGCGACGTCCCGCACAGATACGCAGTATTTT
j_call: TRBJ1-3; d_call: .; clone_size: .; v_call: TRBV18; cdr3_length: 15; cdr3_aa: CASSTSMGAGNTIYF; cdr3_nt: TGTGCCAGCTCAACCAGTATGGGGGCAGGAAACACCATATATTTT
j_call: TRBJ2-7; d_call: .; clone_size: .; v_call: TRBV6-5; cdr3_length: 14; cdr3_aa: CASSYSRYGNEQYF; cdr3_nt: TGTGCCAGCAGTTACTCGAGGTACGGCAACGAGCAGTACTTC
j_call: TRBJ2-1; d_call: .; clone_size: .; v_call: TRBV21-1; cdr3_length: 15; cdr3_aa: CASAVRGAKDNEQFF; cdr3_nt: TGTGCCAGCGCCGTCCGGGGGGCGAAAGACAATGAGCAGTTCTTC
j_call: TRBJ2-3; d_call: TRBD2; clone_size: few; v_call: TRBV5-1; cdr3_length: 17; cdr3_aa: CASSLGLAGVSTDTQYF; cdr3_nt: TGCGCCAGCAGCTTGGGCCTAGCGGGGGTGAGCACAGATACGCAGTATTTT
j_call: TRBJ2-1; d_call: TRBD2; clone_size: .; v_call: TRBV4-2; cdr3_length: 15; cdr3_aa: CASSPLAGDYNEQFF; cdr3_nt: TGTGCCAGCAGCCCACTAGCGGGGGACTACAATGAGCAGTTCTTC
j_call: TRBJ2-1; d_call: TRBD2; clone_size: .; v_call: TRBV6-6; cdr3_length: 14; cdr3_aa: CASGGGAAYNEQFF; cdr3_nt: TGTGCCAGCGGGGGGGGTGCTGCCTACAATGAGCAGTTCTTC
j_call: TRBJ2-7; d_call: TRBD1; clone_size: .; v_call: TRBV6-5; cdr3_length: 15; cdr3_aa: CASSYGGQGSYEQYF; cdr3_nt: TGTGCCAGCAGTTACGGCGGACAGGGCTCCTACGAGCAGTACTTC
j_call: TRBJ2-1; d_call: TRBD2; clone_size: .; v_call: TRBV7-2; cdr3_length: 15; cdr3_aa: CASSFAGGRDNEQFF; cdr3_nt: TGTGCCAGCAGCTTCGCGGGGGGAAGAGACAATGAGCAGTTCTTC
j_call: TRBJ1-2; d_call: .; clone_size: .; v_call: TRBV18; cdr3_length: 16; cdr3_aa: CASSPFRGGGNYGYTF; cdr3_nt: TGTGCCAGCTCACCATTCCGCGGGGGCGGAAACTATGGCTACACCTTC
j_call: TRBJ2-2; d_call: TRBD2; clone_size: many; v_call: TRBV5-1; cdr3_length: 15; cdr3_aa: CASSLGTSYTGELFF; cdr3_nt: TGCGCCAGCAGCCTCGGGACTAGCTACACCGGGGAGCTGTTTTTT
j_call: TRBJ2-1; d_call: TRBD2; clone_size: .; v_call: TRBV25-1; cdr3_length: 16; cdr3_aa: CASSEYSGGADDEQFF; cdr3_nt: TGTGCCAGCAGTGAATACAGCGGGGGGGCGGATGATGAGCAGTTCTTC
j_call: TRBJ1-6; d_call: TRBD1; clone_size: few; v_call: TRBV19; cdr3_length: 14; cdr3_aa: CASTRTGGVSPLHF; cdr3_nt: TGTGCCAGTACGCGGACAGGGGGCGTCTCACCCCTCCACTTT
j_call: TRBJ1-2; d_call: TRBD1; clone_size: .; v_call: TRBV6-6; cdr3_length: 18; cdr3_aa: CASSLFPGQGTGLYGYTF; cdr3_nt: TGTGCCAGCAGTCTATTCCCGGGACAGGGGACGGGCCTCTATGGCTACACCTTC
j_call: TRBJ1-4; d_call: TRBD1; clone_size: .; v_call: TRBV10-3; cdr3_length: 14; cdr3_aa: CATRVGDRDEKLFF; cdr3_nt: TGTGCCACCCGAGTTGGCGACAGGGACGAAAAACTGTTTTTT
j_call: TRBJ1-4; d_call: .; clone_size: .; v_call: TRBV6-6; cdr3_length: 16; cdr3_aa: CASSPEGTQRSGKLFF; cdr3_nt: TGTGCCAGCAGTCCTGAGGGAACCCAACGCTCGGGAAAACTGTTTTTT
j_call: TRBJ2-3; d_call: .; clone_size: .; v_call: TRBV5-3; cdr3_length: 10; cdr3_aa: CARSGVGGGF; cdr3_nt: TGTGCCAGATCCGGTGTTGGCGGGGGCTTT
j_call: TRBJ2-5; d_call: TRBD1; clone_size: .; v_call: TRBV18; cdr3_length: 14; cdr3_aa: CASSPGTGEETQYF; cdr3_nt: TGTGCCAGCTCACCAGGGACAGGGGAAGAGACCCAGTACTTC
j_call: TRBJ2-4; d_call: .; clone_size: .; v_call: TRBV7-9; cdr3_length: 15; cdr3_aa: CASSIGGEAKNIQYF; cdr3_nt: TGTGCCAGCAGTATAGGGGGGGAAGCCAAAAACATTCAGTACTTC
j_call: TRBJ2-3; d_call: TRBD2; clone_size: .; v_call: TRBV5-1; cdr3_length: 15; cdr3_aa: CASSLVGGSADTQYF; cdr3_nt: TGCGCCAGCAGCTTGGTGGGCGGGAGTGCAGATACGCAGTATTTT
j_call: TRBJ1-3; d_call: .; clone_size: few; v_call: TRBV6-5; cdr3_length: 16; cdr3_aa: CASSYSSRVSGNTIYF; cdr3_nt: TGTGCCAGCAGTTACTCTTCCAGGGTCTCTGGAAACACCATATATTTT
j_call: TRBJ2-4; d_call: .; clone_size: .; v_call: TRBV7-2; cdr3_length: 14; cdr3_aa: CASSLVEGENIQYF; cdr3_nt: TGTGCCAGCAGCTTAGTGGAGGGAGAAAACATTCAGTACTTC
j_call: TRBJ1-5; d_call: .; clone_size: once; v_call: TRBV7-9; cdr3_length: 14; cdr3_aa: CASSAGDYGQPQHF; cdr3_nt: TGTGCCAGCAGCGCAGGGGATTACGGGCAGCCCCAGCATTTT
j_call: TRBJ2-1; d_call: .; clone_size: .; v_call: TRBV9; cdr3_length: 14; cdr3_aa: CASSQRGTYNEQFF; cdr3_nt: TGTGCCAGCAGCCAGAGGGGGACCTACAATGAGCAGTTCTTC
j_call: TRBJ2-7; d_call: TRBD1; clone_size: once; v_call: TRBV7-9; cdr3_length: 15; cdr3_aa: CASRGDRVAPYEQYF; cdr3_nt: TGTGCCAGCAGGGGAGACAGGGTGGCACCTTACGAGCAGTACTTC
j_call: TRBJ1-1; d_call: .; clone_size: .; v_call: TRBV7-9; cdr3_length: 13; cdr3_aa: CASSQNPNTEAFF; cdr3_nt: TGTGCCAGCAGCCAAAATCCGAACACTGAAGCTTTCTTT
j_call: TRBJ1-2; d_call: TRBD1; clone_size: few; v_call: TRBV7-2; cdr3_length: 14; cdr3_aa: CASSRRDRERGYTF; cdr3_nt: TGTGCCAGCAGCCGCCGGGACAGGGAACGTGGCTACACCTTC
j_call: TRBJ1-2; d_call: TRBD1; clone_size: few; v_call: TRBV6-5; cdr3_length: 14; cdr3_aa: CASSRDRVGYGYTF; cdr3_nt: TGTGCCAGCAGTCGGGACAGGGTAGGGTATGGCTACACCTTC
j_call: TRBJ2-1; d_call: TRBD2; clone_size: .; v_call: TRBV6-5; cdr3_length: 14; cdr3_aa: CASGIAGEYNEQFF; cdr3_nt: TGTGCCAGCGGCATAGCGGGGGAATACAATGAGCAGTTCTTC
j_call: TRBJ1-1; d_call: .; clone_size: .; v_call: TRBV18; cdr3_length: 13; cdr3_aa: CASSPLQGTEAFF; cdr3_nt: TGTGCCAGCTCACCACTACAGGGCACTGAAGCTTTCTTT
j_call: TRBJ2-5; d_call: .; clone_size: .; v_call: TRBV6-2/TRBV6-3; cdr3_length: 14; cdr3_aa: CASSYGGSQETQYF; cdr3_nt: TGTGCCAGCAGTTACGGTGGTAGCCAAGAGACCCAGTACTTC
j_call: TRBJ2-7; d_call: .; clone_size: .; v_call: TRBV7-2; cdr3_length: 13; cdr3_aa: CASSLKGGDEQYF; cdr3_nt: TGTGCCAGCAGCTTAAAAGGAGGGGACGAGCAGTACTTC
j_call: TRBJ1-1; d_call: TRBD1; clone_size: once; v_call: TRBV25-1; cdr3_length: 15; cdr3_aa: CASSADRGWNTEAFF; cdr3_nt: TGTGCCAGCAGTGCTGACAGGGGATGGAACACTGAAGCTTTCTTT
j_call: TRBJ1-5; d_call: .; clone_size: .; v_call: TRBV6-1; cdr3_length: 15; cdr3_aa: CASSEAGGSFGPQHF; cdr3_nt: TGTGCCAGCAGTGAAGCCGGAGGGAGCTTTGGGCCCCAGCATTTT
j_call: TRBJ2-1; d_call: TRBD2; clone_size: few; v_call: TRBV5-1; cdr3_length: 15; cdr3_aa: CASSYVAGVHNEQFF; cdr3_nt: TGCGCCAGCAGCTACGTAGCGGGAGTCCACAATGAGCAGTTCTTC
j_call: TRBJ1-1; d_call: TRBD1; clone_size: .; v_call: TRBV5-8; cdr3_length: 15; cdr3_aa: CASTQQGFLNTEAFF; cdr3_nt: TGTGCCAGCACCCAACAGGGGTTCTTGAACACTGAAGCTTTCTTT
j_call: TRBJ1-5; d_call: TRBD1; clone_size: .; v_call: TRBV28; cdr3_length: 18; cdr3_aa: CASKTGGAVVGGNQPQHF; cdr3_nt: TGTGCCAGCAAGACAGGGGGCGCCGTAGTCGGTGGCAATCAGCCCCAGCATTTT
j_call: TRBJ2-5; d_call: TRBD1; clone_size: .; v_call: TRBV18; cdr3_length: 14; cdr3_aa: CASSPGQGQETQYF; cdr3_nt: TGTGCCAGCTCACCAGGACAGGGCCAAGAGACCCAGTACTTC
j_call: TRBJ2-7; d_call: .; clone_size: .; v_call: TRBV5-1; cdr3_length: 14; cdr3_aa: CASSLGGALYEQYF; cdr3_nt: TGCGCCAGCAGCTTGGGGGGAGCCCTCTACGAGCAGTACTTC
j_call: TRBJ2-3; d_call: .; clone_size: few; v_call: TRBV5-5; cdr3_length: 16; cdr3_aa: CASSLGKTRLDDTQYF; cdr3_nt: TGTGCCAGCAGCTTGGGCAAGACTCGGCTCGACGATACGCAGTATTTT
j_call: TRBJ2-6; d_call: TRBD1; clone_size: .; v_call: TRBV29-1; cdr3_length: 16; cdr3_aa: CSVKDRGHSGANVLTF; cdr3_nt: TGCAGCGTGAAGGACAGGGGGCACTCTGGGGCCAACGTCCTGACTTTC
j_call: TRBJ1-5; d_call: TRBD1; clone_size: .; v_call: TRBV19; cdr3_length: 14; cdr3_aa: CASSTTGGSQPQHF; cdr3_nt: TGTGCCAGTAGTACCACAGGGGGCTCTCAGCCCCAGCATTTT
j_call: TRBJ2-7; d_call: .; clone_size: .; v_call: TRBV6-2/TRBV6-3; cdr3_length: 13; cdr3_aa: CASSSGQSYEQYF; cdr3_nt: TGTGCCAGCAGTTCCGGACAAAGTTACGAGCAGTACTTC
j_call: TRBJ1-4; d_call: TRBD1; clone_size: .; v_call: TRBV2; cdr3_length: 14; cdr3_aa: CASRKNRGGEKLFF; cdr3_nt: TGTGCCAGCAGGAAAAACAGGGGTGGTGAAAAACTGTTTTTT
j_call: TRBJ1-1; d_call: .; clone_size: .; v_call: TRBV12-3/TRBV12-4; cdr3_length: 12; cdr3_aa: CASSHPGVRAFF; cdr3_nt: TGTGCCAGCAGCCATCCGGGAGTGAGAGCTTTCTTT
j_call: TRBJ1-5; d_call: TRBD1; clone_size: few; v_call: TRBV6-1; cdr3_length: 14; cdr3_aa: CASSDRQGAQPQHF; cdr3_nt: TGTGCCAGCAGTGACAGACAGGGGGCTCAGCCCCAGCATTTT
j_call: TRBJ1-2; d_call: TRBD1; clone_size: once; v_call: TRBV27; cdr3_length: 16; cdr3_aa: CASSLFVETGVGGYTF; cdr3_nt: TGTGCCAGCAGTTTATTTGTCGAGACAGGGGTAGGTGGCTACACCTTC
j_call: TRBJ2-7; d_call: .; clone_size: .; v_call: TRBV19; cdr3_length: 13; cdr3_aa: CASSTQTATEQYF; cdr3_nt: TGTGCCAGTAGTACCCAGACCGCGACAGAGCAGTACTTC
j_call: TRBJ2-6; d_call: .; clone_size: .; v_call: TRBV25-1; cdr3_length: 18; cdr3_aa: CASSPRKGQILEANVLTF; cdr3_nt: TGTGCCAGCAGTCCTCGGAAGGGGCAGATACTGGAGGCCAACGTCCTGACTTTC
j_call: TRBJ1-4; d_call: .; clone_size: .; v_call: TRBV2; cdr3_length: 13; cdr3_aa: CASRARENEKLFF; cdr3_nt: TGTGCCAGCAGAGCACGGGAGAATGAAAAACTGTTTTTT
j_call: TRBJ1-3; d_call: .; clone_size: .; v_call: TRBV25-1; cdr3_length: 16; cdr3_aa: CASSDYKDKGGNTIYF; cdr3_nt: TGTGCCAGCAGTGATTACAAGGACAAAGGCGGAAACACCATATATTTT
j_call: TRBJ2-3; d_call: .; clone_size: .; v_call: TRBV7-2; cdr3_length: 13; cdr3_aa: CASSVGRKGTQYF; cdr3_nt: TGTGCCAGCAGCGTGGGGAGGAAAGGTACGCAGTATTTT
j_call: TRBJ2-7; d_call: .; clone_size: .; v_call: TRBV20-1; cdr3_length: 11; cdr3_aa: CSALGGYEQYF; cdr3_nt: TGCAGTGCCTTGGGGGGCTACGAGCAGTACTTC
j_call: TRBJ2-3; d_call: TRBD1; clone_size: once; v_call: TRBV24-1; cdr3_length: 15; cdr3_aa: CATSDPGQTSDTQYF; cdr3_nt: TGTGCCACCAGTGACCCGGGACAGACATCAGATACGCAGTATTTT
j_call: TRBJ1-1; d_call: TRBD1; clone_size: .; v_call: TRBV6-5; cdr3_length: 15; cdr3_aa: CASSTTGTGGSEAFF; cdr3_nt: TGTGCCAGCAGCACTACCGGGACAGGGGGGTCTGAAGCTTTCTTT